The sequence of this TCR beta chain was determined in a study of blood T cell repertoires in COVID-19. Followed over time, Seattle patients had been enrolled while infection was active. Authors' analysis steps: Nucleated cell number was recorded as an estimate derived from reference gene primer amplification. Data came from immunoSEQ multiplex PCR; TCRdb stores just in-frame clones and leaves some out. That table furnishes V, J and clone size, whereas the DNA furnished D and trimming. The sample carries 300,000 to 400,000 clones, roughly nine tenths recorded once. The CDR3 extends over 16 amino acids. Germline loops: CDR1 LGHDT, CDR2 YNNKEL (reference sequence). V lost 0 bases, J lost 5 bases, and 9 bases stayed unmatched.

The origin of this receptor is a woman aged 25 to 39 with COVID-19, enrolled during active disease. The rearrangement uses TRBV3-1 (or the pseudogene TRBV3-2) and TRBJ2-5; the match to TRBD2 covers 7 bases. The source material was peripheral blood. The CDR3: CASSQDMSGGRETQYF. The CDR3 DNA reads as TGTGCCAGCAGCCAAGATATGTCGGGGGGTCGGGAGACCCAGTACTTC.